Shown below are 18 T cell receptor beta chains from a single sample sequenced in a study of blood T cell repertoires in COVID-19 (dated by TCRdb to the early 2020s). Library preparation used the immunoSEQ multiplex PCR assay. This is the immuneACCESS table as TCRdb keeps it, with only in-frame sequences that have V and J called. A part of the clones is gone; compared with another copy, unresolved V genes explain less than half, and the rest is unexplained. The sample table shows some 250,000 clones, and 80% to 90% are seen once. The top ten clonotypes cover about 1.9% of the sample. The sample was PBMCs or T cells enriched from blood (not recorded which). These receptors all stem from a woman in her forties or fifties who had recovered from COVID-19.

The CDR3, as DNA: TGTGCCAGTAGTATGAGGTCGGCGGGCACAGATACGCAGTATTTT. This encodes CASSMRSAGTDTQYF. This chain connects TRBV19 to TRBJ2-3; D gene unclear. The CDR3 contains 15 residues. The V and J ends lost 3 bases and 1 base respectively, with 11 bases between them. Germline V gene data show CDR1 as LNHDA and CDR2 as SQIVND (reference sequence).

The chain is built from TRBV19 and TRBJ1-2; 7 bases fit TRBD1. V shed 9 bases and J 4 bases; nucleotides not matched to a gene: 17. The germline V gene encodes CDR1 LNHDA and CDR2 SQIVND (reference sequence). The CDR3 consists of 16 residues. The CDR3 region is CASKTGRDRDSYGYTF. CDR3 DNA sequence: TGTGCCAGCAAAACGGGCCGGGACAGAGATTCCTATGGCTACACCTTC.

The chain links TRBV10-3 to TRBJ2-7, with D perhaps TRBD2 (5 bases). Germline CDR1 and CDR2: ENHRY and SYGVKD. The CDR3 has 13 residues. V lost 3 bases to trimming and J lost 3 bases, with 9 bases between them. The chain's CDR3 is CAISDLLVYEQYF. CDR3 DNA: TGTGCCATCAGTGACCTACTAGTCTACGAGCAGTACTTC.

The CDR3 sequence is CASRPGTARDTQYF. The CDR3 DNA sequence: TGTGCCAGCCGCCCCGGAACTGCTAGAGATACGCAGTATTTT. The J gene is TRBJ2-3, the V gene TRBV28; D call uncertain. Per the germline V gene, CDR1 is MDHEN and CDR2 is SYDVKM. The CDR3 has 14 residues. With 8 bases removed from V and 5 bases from J, the gap between germline ends came to 17 bases.

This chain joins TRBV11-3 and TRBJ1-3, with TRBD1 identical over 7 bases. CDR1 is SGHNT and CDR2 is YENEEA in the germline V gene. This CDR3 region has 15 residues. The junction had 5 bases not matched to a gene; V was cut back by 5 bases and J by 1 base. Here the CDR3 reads CASSRRTGSGNTIYF. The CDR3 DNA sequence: TGTGCCAGCAGCCGCCGGACAGGATCTGGAAACACCATATATTTT.

CDR3 sequence reads: CASSPRTSGRKNIQYF. The CDR3 DNA sequence: TGTGCCAGCAGCCCTCGGACTAGCGGGAGGAAAAACATTCAGTACTTC. This rearrangement joins TRBV7-9 to TRBJ2-4, with 14 nucleotides matching TRBD2. The junction had 4 bases not matched to a gene; V was cut back by 5 bases and J by 4 bases. Germline CDR1 reads SEHNR; CDR2 reads FQNEAQ (reference sequence). CDR3 length: 16 residues.

CDR3 loop: CATQDREVSGEAFF. DNA of the CDR3: TGTGCCACCCAAGACAGGGAGGTGAGTGGTGAAGCTTTCTTT. V gene TRBV10-3 combines with J gene TRBJ1-1, with 7 bases identical to TRBD1. CDR3 length equals 14 residues. Unmatched junction bases numbered 15, after V lost 10 bases and J lost 7 bases. The germline gives CDR1 ENHRY, CDR2 SYGVKD.

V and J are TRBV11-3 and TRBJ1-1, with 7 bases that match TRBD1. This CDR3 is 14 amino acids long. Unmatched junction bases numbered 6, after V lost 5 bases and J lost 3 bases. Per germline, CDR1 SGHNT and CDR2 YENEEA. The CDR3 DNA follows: TGTGCCAGCAGCCACAGGGGAAAGGACACTGAAGCTTTCTTT. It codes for CASSHRGKDTEAFF.

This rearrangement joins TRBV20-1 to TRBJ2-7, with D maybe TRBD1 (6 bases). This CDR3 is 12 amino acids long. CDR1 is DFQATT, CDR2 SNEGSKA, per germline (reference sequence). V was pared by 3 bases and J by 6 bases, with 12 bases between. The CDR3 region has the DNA TGCAGTGCTAGTTCAGGGGTCGGCGAGCAGTACTTC. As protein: CSASSGVGEQYF.

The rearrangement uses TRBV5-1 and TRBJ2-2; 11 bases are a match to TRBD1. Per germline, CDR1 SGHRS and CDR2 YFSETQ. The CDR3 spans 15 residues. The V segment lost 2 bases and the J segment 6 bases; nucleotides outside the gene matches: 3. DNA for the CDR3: TGCGCCAGCAGCTTAGGGACAGGGGGAGCCGGGGAGCTGTTTTTT. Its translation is CASSLGTGGAGELFF.

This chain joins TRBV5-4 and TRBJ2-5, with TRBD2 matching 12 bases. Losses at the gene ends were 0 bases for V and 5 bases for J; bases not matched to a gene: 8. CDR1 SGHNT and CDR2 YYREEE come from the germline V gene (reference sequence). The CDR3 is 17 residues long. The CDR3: CASSLGASGRARETQYF. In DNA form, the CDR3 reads TGTGCCAGCAGCTTGGGTGCTAGCGGGAGGGCCCGGGAGACCCAGTACTTC.

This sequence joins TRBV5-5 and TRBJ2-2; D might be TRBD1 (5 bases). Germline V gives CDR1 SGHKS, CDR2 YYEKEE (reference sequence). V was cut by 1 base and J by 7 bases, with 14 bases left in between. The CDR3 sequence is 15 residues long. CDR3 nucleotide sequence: TGTGCCAGCAGCTTGCAAGGGGCCCAAGGCGGGGAGCTGTTTTTT. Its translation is CASSLQGAQGGELFF. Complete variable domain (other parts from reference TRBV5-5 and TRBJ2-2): DAGVTQSPTHLIKTRGQQVTLRCSPISGHKSVSWYQQVLGQGPQFIFQYYEKEERGRGNFPDRFSARQFPNYSSELNVNALLLGDSALYLCASSLQGAQGGELFFGEGSRLTVL.

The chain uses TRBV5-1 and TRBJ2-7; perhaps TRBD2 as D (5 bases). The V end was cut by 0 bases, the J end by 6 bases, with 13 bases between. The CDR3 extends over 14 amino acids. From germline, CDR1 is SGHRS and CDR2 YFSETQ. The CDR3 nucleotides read TGCGCCAGCAGCTTGGGGACCGGGAACGGCGAGCAGTACTTC. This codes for CASSLGTGNGEQYF.

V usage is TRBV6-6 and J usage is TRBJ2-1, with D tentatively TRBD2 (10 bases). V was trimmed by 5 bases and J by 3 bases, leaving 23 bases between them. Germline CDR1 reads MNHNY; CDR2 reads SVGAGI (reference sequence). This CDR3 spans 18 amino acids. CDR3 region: CASSRTGAASGSYNEQFF. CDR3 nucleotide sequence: TGTGCCAGCAGTCGGACAGGGGCGGCTAGCGGGAGCTACAATGAGCAGTTCTTC.

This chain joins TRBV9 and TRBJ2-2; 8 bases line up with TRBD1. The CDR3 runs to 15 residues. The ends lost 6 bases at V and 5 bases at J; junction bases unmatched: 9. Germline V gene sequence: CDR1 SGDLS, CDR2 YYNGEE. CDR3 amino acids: CASTGTGIGTGELFF. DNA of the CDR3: TGTGCCAGCACTGGGACAGGTATAGGGACCGGGGAGCTGTTTTTT.

The CDR3 reads CSVVPTSGSMNEQFF. CDR3 nucleotides: TGCAGCGTTGTGCCCACTAGCGGGAGTATGAATGAGCAGTTCTTC. The rearrangement links TRBV29-1 to TRBJ2-1; 11 bases map to TRBD2. J lost 7 bases, V lost 4 bases, and 9 bases had no gene match. This CDR3 region has 15 residues. Per the germline V gene, CDR1 is SQVTM and CDR2 is ANQGSEA.

CDR3 DNA sequence: TGTGCCAGCAGCTGGGGACAGCGGGACACTGAAGCTTTCTTT. Amino acid sequence: CASSWGQRDTEAFF. The V and J genes are TRBV2 and TRBJ1-1; TRBD1 aligns across 7 bases. Per the germline V gene, CDR1 is SNHLY and CDR2 is FYNNEI. The CDR3 is made up of 14 amino acids. Trimming removed 6 bases from V and 3 bases from J; junction bases left unmatched: 7.

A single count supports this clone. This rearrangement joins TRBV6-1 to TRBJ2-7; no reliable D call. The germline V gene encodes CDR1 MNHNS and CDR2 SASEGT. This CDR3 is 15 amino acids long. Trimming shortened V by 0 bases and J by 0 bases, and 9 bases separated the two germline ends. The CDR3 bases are TGTGCCAGCAGTGAAGCTCCTAAAACCTCCTACGAGCAGTACTTC. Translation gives CASSEAPKTSYEQYF.